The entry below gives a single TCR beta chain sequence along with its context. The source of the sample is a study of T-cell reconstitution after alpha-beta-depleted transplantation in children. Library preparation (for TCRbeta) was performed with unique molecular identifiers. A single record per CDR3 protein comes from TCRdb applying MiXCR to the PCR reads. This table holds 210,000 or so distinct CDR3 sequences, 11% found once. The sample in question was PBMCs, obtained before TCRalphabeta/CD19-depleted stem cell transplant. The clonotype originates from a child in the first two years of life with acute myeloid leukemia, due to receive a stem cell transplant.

The chain's CDR3 is CASSPGQEAFF. The CDR3 coding sequence is TGTGCCAGCAGCCCCGGACAGGAGGCTTTCTTT. The J gene is TRBJ1-1, the V gene TRBV3-1, with 7 bases that match TRBD1. The V segment lost 4 bases and the J segment 11 bases; nucleotides outside the gene matches: 4. Germline V gives CDR1 LGHDT, CDR2 YNNKEL (reference sequence). The CDR3 contains 11 residues.